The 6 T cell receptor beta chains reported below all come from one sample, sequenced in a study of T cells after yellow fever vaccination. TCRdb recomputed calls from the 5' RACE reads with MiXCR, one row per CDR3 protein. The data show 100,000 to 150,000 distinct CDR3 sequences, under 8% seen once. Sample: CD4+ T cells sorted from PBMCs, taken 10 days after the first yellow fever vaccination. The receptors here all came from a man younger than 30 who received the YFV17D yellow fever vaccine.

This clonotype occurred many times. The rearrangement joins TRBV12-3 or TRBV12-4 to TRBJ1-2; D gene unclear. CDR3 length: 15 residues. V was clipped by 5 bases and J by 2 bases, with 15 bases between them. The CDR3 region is CASSPLDPGNYGYTF. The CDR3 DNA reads TGTGCCAGCAGTCCCCTCGACCCCGGGAACTATGGCTACACCTTC.

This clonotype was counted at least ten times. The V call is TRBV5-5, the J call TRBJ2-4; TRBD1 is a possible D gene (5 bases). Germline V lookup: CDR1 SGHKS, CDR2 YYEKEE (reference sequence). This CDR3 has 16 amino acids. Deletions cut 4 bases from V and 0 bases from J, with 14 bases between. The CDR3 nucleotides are TGTGCCAGCAGCCCCAGGGTCTTACTAGCCAAAAACATTCAGTACTTC. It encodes CASSPRVLLAKNIQYF.

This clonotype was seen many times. CDR3 residues: CATSPGRDRLFYGYTF. CDR3 bases: TGTGCCACCAGCCCCGGTAGGGACAGACTATTCTATGGCTACACCTTC. The chain links TRBV15 to TRBJ1-2; 7 bases map to TRBD1. Trimming removed 5 bases from V and 4 bases from J; junction bases left unmatched: 13. CDR3 length equals 16 residues. Germline lookup yields CDR1 LNHNV and CDR2 YYDKDF (reference sequence).

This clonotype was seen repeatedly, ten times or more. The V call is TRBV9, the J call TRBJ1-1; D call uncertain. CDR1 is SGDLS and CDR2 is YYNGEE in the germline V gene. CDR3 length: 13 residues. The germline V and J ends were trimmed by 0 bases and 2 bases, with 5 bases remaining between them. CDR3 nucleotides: TGTGCCAGCAGCGTAGTTTTTAACACTGAAGCTTTCTTT. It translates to CASSVVFNTEAFF.

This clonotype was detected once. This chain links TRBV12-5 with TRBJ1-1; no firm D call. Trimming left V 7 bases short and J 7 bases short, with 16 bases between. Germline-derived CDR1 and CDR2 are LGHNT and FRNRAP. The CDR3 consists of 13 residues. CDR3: CASAPRESHEAFF. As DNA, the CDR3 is TGTGCTAGTGCCCCACGGGAGTCCCATGAAGCTTTCTTT.

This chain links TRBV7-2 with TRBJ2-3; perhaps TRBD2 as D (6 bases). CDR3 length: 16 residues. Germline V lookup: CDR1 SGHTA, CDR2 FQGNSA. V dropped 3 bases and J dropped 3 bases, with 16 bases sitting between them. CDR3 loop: CASSFRFGGGTDTQYF. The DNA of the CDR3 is TGTGCCAGCAGCTTTCGCTTCGGGGGTGGAACAGATACGCAGTATTTT.